The 30 T cell receptor beta chains reported below all come from one sample, sequenced in a study of siplizumab effects on memory and regulatory T cells. Repertoires were generated with immunoSEQ multiplex PCR, while TCRdb's copy carries only in-frame clones and drops some. The sample has under 140,000 clones, 92% seen once; the top ten hold under 1.5%. The material sequenced was CD4+ T cells sorted from blood. These receptors originate from a human donor in good health.

The V and J genes are TRBV28 and TRBJ1-4; D is possibly TRBD1 (6 bases). Germline loops: CDR1 MDHEN, CDR2 SYDVKM. The CDR3 length is 13 residues. V lost 10 bases and J 10 bases, leaving 19 bases between the germline ends. The CDR3 is CAIADSLGGKLFF. As DNA, the CDR3 is TGTGCCATCGCGGACAGTCTGGGGGGAAAACTGTTTTTT.

The genes are TRBV19 and TRBJ1-2; a weak D match, TRBD1 (5 bases). Germline V lookup: CDR1 LNHDA, CDR2 SQIVND (reference sequence). Trimming pared 3 bases from V and 2 bases from J, leaving 10 bases between. The CDR3 sequence is 14 residues long. The CDR3 DNA reads as TGTGCCAGTAGTATTGGAGACAGCAACTATGGCTACACCTTC. Translating gives CASSIGDSNYGYTF.

This clone has only a few counts. CDR3 sequence reads: CASSPQGASPLHF. The CDR3 DNA follows: TGTGCCAGCAGCCCACAGGGGGCTTCACCCCTCCACTTT. The chain combines TRBV7-2 with TRBJ1-6; TRBD1 aligns across 9 bases. This CDR3 has 13 amino acids. Germline trimming cut 5 bases from V and 9 bases from J; bases unmatched to any gene: 2. Germline V gives CDR1 SGHTA, CDR2 FQGNSA.

This chain joins TRBV10-3 and TRBJ2-5; TRBD2 matches 8 bases. J lost 0 bases, V lost 6 bases, and 9 bases had no gene match. This CDR3 spans 16 amino acids. In germline, CDR1 is ENHRY, CDR2 SYGVKD. CDR3 in DNA: TGTGCCATCAGCACGGGGGCGGGGGGTCACCAAGAGACCCAGTACTTC. It translates to CAISTGAGGHQETQYF.

The chain couples TRBV2 to TRBJ2-7, with TRBD2 matching 11 bases. In germline, CDR1 is SNHLY, CDR2 FYNNEI. This CDR3 contains 15 residues. V lost 5 bases, J lost 4 bases, and 7 bases stayed unmatched. Written as DNA, the CDR3 is TGTGCCAGCAGTATGGGACTAGCGGTAAGGTACGAGCAGTACTTC. It translates to CASSMGLAVRYEQYF.

The V call is TRBV9, the J call TRBJ1-6; the D gene is possibly TRBD1 (5 bases). Trimming took off 0 bases at V and 5 bases at J, with 12 bases between the two ends. The CDR3 covers 16 residues. Looked up from germline, CDR1 is SGDLS and CDR2 is YYNGEE. DNA of the CDR3: TGTGCCAGCAGCGTAGGCGGGGCCGGTAATAATTCACCCCTCCACTTT. Residues: CASSVGGAGNNSPLHF. The whole variable domain, filled in from reference TRBV9 and TRBJ1-6, reads DSGVTQTPKHLITATGQRVTLRCSPRSGDLSVYWYQQSLDQGLQFLIQYYNGEERAKGNILERFSAQQFPDLHSELNLSSLELGDSALYFCASSVGGAGNNSPLHFGNGTRLTVT.

The CDR3 DNA is TGTGCCAGCTCACCACCCGGGGTCTCCTACGAGCAGTACTTC. This gives the protein CASSPPGVSYEQYF. The gene calls are TRBV18 and TRBJ2-7, with D possibly matching TRBD2 (5 bases). CDR1 and CDR2 from the germline V gene are KGHSH and LQKENI. This CDR3 region has 14 residues. The ends were cut back, 0 bases at V and 0 bases at J, with 6 bases in the middle.

Worth noting for this clone: Different DNA sequences within this sample yield the same CDR3. The chain couples TRBV6-5 to TRBJ1-1, with D perhaps TRBD1 (5 bases). The CDR3 runs 13 residues. V was trimmed by 2 bases and J by 4 bases, leaving 8 bases between them. CDR1 is MNHEY, CDR2 SVGAGI, per germline. The CDR3 here is CASSYGGSTEAFF. The CDR3, as DNA: TGTGCCAGCAGTTACGGGGGATCCACTGAAGCTTTCTTT.

The V call is TRBV29-1, the J call TRBJ2-5, with D tentatively TRBD1 (5 bases). The germline CDR1 and CDR2 sequences are SQVTM and ANQGSEA. V lost 6 bases, J lost 3 bases, and 8 bases lay in between. The CDR3 covers 11 residues. CDR3 protein: CSVDRKETQYF. The CDR3 DNA follows: TGCAGCGTCGACAGAAAAGAGACCCAGTACTTC. Supplemented by reference TRBV29-1 and TRBJ2-5, the full variable domain reads SAVISQKPSRDICQRGTSLTIQCQVDSQVTMMFWYRQQPGQSLTLIATANQGSEATYESGFVIDKFPISRPNLTFSTLTVSNMSPEDSSIYLCSVDRKETQYFGPGTRLLVL.

In DNA form, the CDR3 reads TGTGCCATCACCTTAGACCTTAACTATGGCTACACCTTC. Protein product: CAITLDLNYGYTF. The chain has TRBV10-3 and TRBJ1-2; D is undetermined. The CDR3 length is 13 residues. Trimming stripped 7 bases from V and 1 base from J, with 10 bases between. CDR1 ENHRY and CDR2 SYGVKD come from the germline V gene.

This clone was recorded only once. V gene TRBV15 combines with J gene TRBJ2-2; TRBD1 aligns across 9 bases. CDR3 size: 14 residues. Germline V gene lookup returns CDR1 LNHNV and CDR2 YYDKDF (reference sequence). Germline trimming cut 7 bases from V and 7 bases from J; bases unmatched to any gene: 7. The CDR3 sequence: CATNRDRDYGELFF. The CDR3, as DNA: TGTGCCACCAACCGGGACAGGGATTACGGGGAGCTGTTTTTT. The full variable domain, with the rest looked up from reference TRBV15 and TRBJ2-2, is DAMVIQNPRYQVTQFGKPVTLSCSQTLNHNVMYWYQQKSSQAPKLLFHYYDKDFNNEADTPDNFQSRRPNTSFCFLDIRSPGLGDTAMYLCATNRDRDYGELFFGEGSRLTVL.

The chain links TRBV18 to TRBJ2-5; 7 nucleotides line up with TRBD1. J gave up 2 bases and V 4 bases, and 7 bases lay outside the gene matches. The CDR3 extends over 15 amino acids. Per the germline V gene, CDR1 is KGHSH and CDR2 is LQKENI. The CDR3 sequence is CASSHGQALQETQYF. The CDR3 DNA reads as TGTGCCAGCTCACATGGACAGGCCTTACAAGAGACCCAGTACTTC.

This chain joins TRBV19 and TRBJ2-1; 11 bases map to TRBD2. This CDR3 contains 13 residues. Losses at the gene ends were 6 bases for V and 13 bases for J; bases not matched to a gene: 8. The germline CDR1 and CDR2 sequences are LNHDA and SQIVND (reference sequence). Here the CDR3 reads CASSTSGRVSQFF. CDR3 bases: TGTGCCAGTAGCACTAGCGGGAGAGTTAGTCAGTTCTTC.

V is TRBV13 and J is TRBJ2-5; D might be TRBD1 (5 bases). This CDR3 region has 16 residues. V was clipped by 5 bases and J by 0 bases, with 16 bases between them. Germline values: CDR1 PRHDT, CDR2 FYEKMQ (reference sequence). For the CDR3, the DNA is TGTGCCAGCAGCCCAAAGACAGAGTTGTACCAAGAGACCCAGTACTTC. Translated: CASSPKTELYQETQYF.

The rearrangement joins TRBV18 to TRBJ1-1, with D maybe TRBD1 (6 bases). Trimming removed 4 bases from V and 4 bases from J, with 7 bases in between. The CDR3 is made up of 12 amino acids. CDR1 KGHSH and CDR2 LQKENI come from the germline V gene. CDR3: CASSQGVTEAFF. CDR3 sequence (DNA): TGTGCCAGCTCACAGGGGGTCACTGAAGCTTTCTTT.

This chain connects TRBV27 to TRBJ2-7; 12 positions agree with TRBD2. V lost 5 bases to trimming and J lost 1 base; unmatched junction nucleotides: 9. CDR3 size: 17 residues. CDR1 is MNHEY and CDR2 is SMNVEV in the germline V gene (reference sequence). The CDR3 coding sequence is TGTGCCAGCAGTACAAAGATAGGACTAGCGGGATCCTACGAGCAGTACTTC. Its translation is CASSTKIGLAGSYEQYF.

This clone was seen only once. V and J are TRBV19 and TRBJ2-7; 12 positions agree with TRBD2. This CDR3 contains 19 residues. V lost 11 bases, J lost 3 bases, and 23 bases stayed unmatched. CDR1 and CDR2 from the germline V gene are LNHDA and SQIVND (reference sequence). The CDR3 reads CAAKPEKRTSGMLCYEQYF. The CDR3 coding sequence is TGTGCCGCGAAGCCCGAGAAGAGGACTAGCGGGATGCTTTGCTACGAGCAGTACTTC.

The V and J genes are TRBV9 and TRBJ2-2, with D possibly matching TRBD2 (6 bases). V was clipped by 4 bases and J by 4 bases, with 11 bases between them. The CDR3 is 14 amino acids. Germline V CDR1 and CDR2: SGDLS, YYNGEE. The CDR3 is CASSPGAGTGELFF. For the CDR3, the DNA is TGTGCCAGCAGCCCCGGAGCGGGCACCGGGGAGCTGTTTTTT.

This chain uses TRBV7-2 with TRBJ2-5, with D unresolved. This CDR3 contains 11 residues. Germline loops: CDR1 SGHTA, CDR2 FQGNSA. V was shortened by 4 bases and J by 2 bases, with 2 bases between the two germline ends. For the CDR3, the DNA is TGTGCCAGCAGCTCACAAGAGACCCAGTACTTC. Protein: CASSSQETQYF.

The chain combines TRBV9 with TRBJ1-1; D is undetermined. CDR1 is SGDLS, CDR2 YYNGEE, per germline. The length of the CDR3 is 15 residues. Trimming left V 0 bases short and J 5 bases short, with 14 bases between. CDR3 amino acids: CASSVEAGERTEAFF. The CDR3 bases are TGTGCCAGCAGCGTAGAGGCAGGAGAGAGAACTGAAGCTTTCTTT.

V is TRBV28 and J is TRBJ1-6; D is undetermined. Looked up from germline, CDR1 is MDHEN and CDR2 is SYDVKM. The CDR3 sequence is 12 residues long. Trimming took 6 bases from V and 14 from J, leaving 14 bases between them. CDR3 in DNA: TGTGCCAGCAGATCCACGAACAGATCCCTCCACTTT. Translating gives CASRSTNRSLHF. Full variable domain (missing parts from reference TRBV28 and TRBJ1-6): DVKVTQSSRYLVKRTGEKVFLECVQDMDHENMFWYRQDPGLGLRLIYFSYDVKMKEKGDIPEGYSVSREKKERFSLILESASTNQTSMYLCASRSTNRSLHFGNGTRLTVT.

The rearrangement uses TRBV19 and TRBJ1-6; the D is unclear. V lost 5 bases and J lost 6, with 8 bases in between. Per the germline V gene, CDR1 is LNHDA and CDR2 is SQIVND (reference sequence). The CDR3 is made up of 13 amino acids. Written as DNA, the CDR3 is TGTGCCAGTAGTCCCGGTGGTAATTCACCCCTCCACTTT. Translated, it gives CASSPGGNSPLHF.

This chain joins TRBV2 and TRBJ2-5, with TRBD1 identical over 8 bases. The CDR3 is 16 amino acids. The V and J ends lost 3 bases and 4 bases, in that order; junction bases with no gene match: 10. Germline lookup yields CDR1 SNHLY and CDR2 FYNNEI. CDR3 in amino acids: CASSEAELRGRETQYF. Written as DNA, the CDR3 is TGTGCCAGCAGTGAGGCCGAACTCAGGGGGCGAGAGACCCAGTACTTC.

V is TRBV7-9 and J is TRBJ1-5; perhaps TRBD1 as D (6 bases). CDR1 and CDR2 (germline): SEHNR, FQNEAQ (reference sequence). The CDR3 is made up of 15 amino acids. Trimming took 5 bases from V and 7 from J, leaving 18 bases between them. The CDR3 sequence: CASSVGTSRSQPQHF. The CDR3 bases are TGTGCCAGCAGCGTAGGGACATCTCGGAGCCAGCCCCAGCATTTT. Combining the CDR3 with reference TRBV7-9 and TRBJ1-5 gives the whole variable domain DTGVSQNPRHKITKRGQNVTFRCDPISEHNRLYWYRQTLGQGPEFLTYFQNEAQLEKSRLLSDRFSAERPKGSFSTLEIQRTEQGDSAMYLCASSVGTSRSQPQHFGDGTRLSIL.

The chain is built from TRBV6-1 and TRBJ2-7, with TRBD2 as a possible D gene (7 bases). Trimming stripped 3 bases from V and 6 bases from J, with 12 bases between. Germline V gene data show CDR1 as MNHNS and CDR2 as SASEGT. The CDR3 totals 13 residues. The CDR3 loop is CASSERGHGEQYF. The CDR3, as DNA: TGTGCCAGCAGTGAGCGGGGGCACGGCGAGCAGTACTTC.

This CDR3 is CASSRTEAGGGYTF. In DNA, the CDR3 is TGTGCCAGCAGTAGAACAGAGGCGGGGGGTGGCTACACCTTC. The chain employs TRBV6-5 and TRBJ1-2; maybe TRBD1 (5 bases). Trimming removed 5 bases at V and 7 bases at J, with 17 bases between. The CDR3 spans 14 residues. Germline CDR1 MNHEY, CDR2 SVGAGI.

The rearrangement uses TRBV7-9 and TRBJ1-2; TRBD1 matches at 8 bases. The CDR3 contains 14 residues. Germline lookup yields CDR1 SEHNR and CDR2 FQNEAQ (reference sequence). With V trimmed by 6 bases and J by 5 bases, 8 bases remained unmatched. Here the CDR3 DNA reads TGTGCCAGCAGACGGGGACAGGATCAATATGGCTACACCTTC. This codes for CASRRGQDQYGYTF.

V is TRBV6-6 and J is TRBJ1-1; no firm D call. The CDR3 is 13 amino acids. The germline V gene has CDR1 MNHNY and CDR2 SVGAGI (reference sequence). Trimming stripped 9 bases from V and 0 bases from J, with 11 bases between. The CDR3 DNA reads TGTGCCAGTTCCCCCGTGATGAACACTGAAGCTTTCTTT. Translation: CASSPVMNTEAFF.

The V call is TRBV27, the J call TRBJ2-3, with D possibly TRBD1 on 6 matching bases. V was clipped by 4 bases and J by 6 bases, with 14 bases between them. CDR3 length equals 14 residues. Germline CDR1 and CDR2: MNHEY and SMNVEV (reference sequence). CDR3 DNA sequence: TGTGCCAGCAGTTGGGGGCAGGGGACCGATACGCAGTATTTT. Translating gives CASSWGQGTDTQYF.

CDR3 residues: CAISARTYYGYTF. CDR3 nucleotide sequence: TGTGCCATCAGTGCCAGAACCTACTATGGCTACACCTTC. The chain uses TRBV10-3 and TRBJ1-2; D is unclear. Trimming stripped 4 bases from V and 3 bases from J, with 9 bases between. The CDR3 runs to 13 residues. Germline V CDR1 and CDR2: ENHRY, SYGVKD.